This note documents a single T cell receptor (beta chain) sequence. The antigen is not known. These data are taken from a study of beta chain features in type 1 diabetes. Investigators reverse transcribed all isolated RNA, so they sequenced expressed TCRB transcripts. Samples of naive, central memory and regulatory T cells yielded a mean of about 3.6 million reads. The repertoire was sequenced with immunoSEQ multiplex PCR; TCRdb's copy has only in-frame clones and lacks some. Of 250,000 to 350,000 clones listed, 11% are singletons. Based on CD45RO/CCR7/CD25/CD127/CD95/CD27, CD4+ regulatory, stem cell-like memory, naive and central memory cells were sorted. Sorted populations all had greater than 95% purity. The junction had 4 bases not matched to a gene; V was cut back by 1 base and J by 5 bases. Germline CDR1 is SGHTA and CDR2 is FQGTGA. The CDR3 is made up of 15 amino acids. Findings of the study overall: Patients showed naive, central memory and Treg TCRB repertoires that appeared more similar than those of healthy donors.

The receptor was derived from a woman younger than 45 in good health. Material for sequencing was naive CD4+ T cells from blood. The rearrangement joins TRBV7-3 to TRBJ2-5; 10 bases match TRBD2. CDR3 protein: CASSLRASGSETQYF. The CDR3 nucleotides read TGTGCCAGCAGCTTAAGGGCTAGCGGGAGTGAGACCCAGTACTTC.